These 18 T cell receptor beta chains came from one sample sequenced in a study of T cells in Graves' hyperthyroidism and ophthalmopathy. RNA transcripts gave rise to amplified TCR beta CDR3 regions. The HTBI primer set was used in a first-round RT-PCR of the TCR CDR3. TCRdb fed the multiplex PCR reads into MiXCR, producing one record per CDR3 protein. The sample records some 490,000 distinct CDR3 sequences, approximately 23% being singletons. Sequencing input: blood. All receptors come from an older woman with Graves' ophthalmopathy.

This clonotype was detected only a few times. The chain employs TRBV30 and TRBJ1-2; D unclear. This CDR3 is 11 amino acids long. V was shortened by 2 bases and J by 9 bases, with 10 bases between the two germline ends. From germline, CDR1 is GTSNPN and CDR2 SVGIG (reference sequence). This CDR3 is CAWSLGRSYTF. The DNA for the CDR3 is TGTGCCTGGAGTTTGGGGAGAAGCTACACCTTC. The whole variable domain, filled in from reference TRBV30 and TRBJ1-2, reads SQTIHQWPATLVQPVGSPLSLECTVEGTSNPNLYWYRQAAGRGLQLLFYSVGIGQISSEVPQNLSASRPQDRQFILSSKKLLLSDSGFYLCAWSLGRSYTFGSGTRLTVV.

The J gene is TRBJ1-1, the V gene TRBV10-3; D is perhaps TRBD1 (5 bases). The length of the CDR3 is 12 residues. Trimming left V 8 bases short and J 1 base short, with 8 bases between. Germline CDR1 ENHRY, CDR2 SYGVKD. CDR3: CAIGQGNTEAFF. CDR3 DNA: TGTGCCATCGGGCAGGGGAACACTGAAGCTTTCTTT.

The genes are TRBV10-3 and TRBJ2-7; perhaps TRBD2 as D (6 bases). The length of the CDR3 is 13 residues. Per the germline V gene, CDR1 is ENHRY and CDR2 is SYGVKD. The V end lost 8 bases, the J end lost 3 bases, and 14 bases lay between the germline ends. CDR3 sequence: CAIAEGAGYEQYF. Written as DNA, the CDR3 is TGTGCCATCGCGGAAGGAGCGGGCTACGAGCAGTACTTC.

The rearrangement links TRBV7-2 to TRBJ2-5, with TRBD2 identical over 15 bases. V shed 2 bases and J 7 bases; nucleotides not matched to a gene: 11. Germline values: CDR1 SGHTA, CDR2 FQGNSA. This CDR3 has 18 residues. CDR3 bases: TGTGCCAGCAGCTTATCAAGGACTAGCGGGAGGGCCAGGGGGACCCAGTACTTC. It encodes CASSLSRTSGRARGTQYF.

This clonotype has more than one count but fewer than ten. The V call is TRBV6-2 or TRBV6-3, the J call TRBJ2-5; D possibly uses TRBD1 or TRBD2 (5 bases each). Germline V CDR1 and CDR2: MNHEY, SVGEGT. The CDR3 loop spans 17 amino acids. Trimming left V 2 bases short and J 4 bases short, with 20 bases between. The CDR3 reads CASSYEPGTLGTETQYF. CDR3 coding DNA: TGTGCCAGCAGTTACGAACCCGGGACCTTAGGGACAGAGACCCAGTACTTC.

The CDR3 DNA is TGTGCCAGCAGTTACATGGCGGGAGTTACCGGGGAGCTGTTTTTT. Protein sequence: CASSYMAGVTGELFF. The chain uses TRBV6-2 or TRBV6-3 and TRBJ2-2; TRBD2 matches at 7 bases. Trimming cost V 2 bases and J 5 bases; bases outside gene matches: 5. The germline V gene encodes CDR1 MNHEY and CDR2 SVGEGT. This CDR3 is 15 amino acids long.

The gene calls are TRBV4-1 and TRBJ2-7; possible D gene TRBD1, 6 bases. V shed 4 bases and J shed 4 bases, with 14 bases lying between them. The CDR3 is made up of 14 amino acids. Looked up from germline, CDR1 is MGHRA and CDR2 is YSYEKL. The CDR3 here is CASSRLEQGYEQYF. Here the CDR3 DNA reads TGCGCCAGCAGCCGCCTCGAACAGGGTTACGAGCAGTACTTC.

In its sample, this clonotype was seen many times. The chain carries TRBV7-3 and TRBJ2-7; 7 positions agree with TRBD1. With V trimmed by 3 bases and J by 3 bases, 2 bases remained unmatched. Germline V gene sequence: CDR1 SGHTA, CDR2 FQGTGA. This CDR3 spans 13 amino acids. The DNA of the CDR3 is TGTGCCAGCAGCTTGGGACAGTACTACGAGCAGTACTTC. This translates into CASSLGQYYEQYF.

V usage is TRBV11-3 and J usage is TRBJ1-1; D ambiguous. The germline V gene encodes CDR1 SGHNT and CDR2 YENEEA. The V end was cut by 0 bases, the J end by 1 base, with 6 bases between. The CDR3 is 14 amino acids. CDR3 DNA: TGTGCCAGCAGCTTAGATGCAAGGAACACTGAAGCTTTCTTT. Protein sequence: CASSLDARNTEAFF.

J is TRBJ2-7 and V is TRBV7-6; 10 bases match TRBD2. CDR1 is SGHVS and CDR2 is FNYEAQ in the germline V gene. Trimming at V came to 2 bases and at J to 1 base, leaving 2 bases not matched to a gene. There are 15 residues in the CDR3. Here the CDR3 reads CASSLTSGNSYEQYF. In nucleotides, the CDR3 is TGTGCCAGCAGCTTAACTAGCGGGAATTCCTACGAGCAGTACTTC.

V and J are TRBV6-1 and TRBJ2-3, with unresolved D. Germline CDR1 MNHNS, CDR2 SASEGT. Trimming cost V 10 bases and J 3 bases, with 5 bases left between them. The CDR3 contains 10 residues. The CDR3 DNA reads TGTGCCACCGGTACAGATACGCAGTATTTT. It yields the protein CATGTDTQYF.

This clonotype was observed a single time. The J gene is TRBJ2-3, the V gene TRBV25-1; 7 nucleotides align to TRBD2. CDR3 length: 15 amino acids. Germline CDR1 MGHDK, CDR2 SYGVNS. Trimming took 4 bases from V and 0 from J; bases not matched to a gene: 4. The CDR3: CASSAYSGSTDTQYF. The CDR3 DNA reads as TGTGCCAGCAGTGCCTATAGCGGGAGCACAGATACGCAGTATTTT.

There are many counts of this clonotype. V and J are TRBV2 and TRBJ1-2; D ambiguous. Trimming pared 11 bases from V and 4 bases from J, leaving 17 bases between. The V gene's germline CDR1 is SNHLY and CDR2 FYNNEI. The CDR3 contains 13 residues. The chain's CDR3 is CAGVVDGFYGYTF. CDR3 DNA sequence: TGTGCCGGCGTAGTGGACGGGTTCTATGGCTACACCTTC.

This clonotype was recorded at least ten times. The chain is built from TRBV12-3 or TRBV12-4 and TRBJ2-3; tentative D call: TRBD2 (6 bases). V was pared by 5 bases and J by 2 bases, with 14 bases between. This CDR3 has 15 amino acids. CDR3 in DNA: TGTGCCAGCAGTCCGGGGGACCGGGACACAGATACGCAGTATTTT. Its translation is CASSPGDRDTDTQYF.

The CDR3 loop reads CASSPDGELNVLTF. CDR3 bases: TGTGCCAGCAGCCCAGACGGGGAACTCAACGTCCTGACTTTC. The chain joins TRBV7-9 to TRBJ2-6, with D possibly being TRBD2 (5 bases). Germline values: CDR1 SEHNR, CDR2 FQNEAQ (reference sequence). This CDR3 has 14 residues. V was cut by 5 bases and J by 9 bases, with 14 bases left in between. Full variable domain (rest looked up from reference TRBV7-9 and TRBJ2-6): DTGVSQNPRHKITKRGQNVTFRCDPISEHNRLYWYRQTLGQGPEFLTYFQNEAQLEKSRLLSDRFSAERPKGSFSTLEIQRTEQGDSAMYLCASSPDGELNVLTFGAGSRLTVL.

As concerns this clonotype: With a much larger clone just one base away, this may be a read error. This chain uses TRBV20-1 with TRBJ1-2; D ambiguous. The germline V gene has CDR1 DFQATT and CDR2 SNEGSKA (reference sequence). The CDR3 runs to 13 residues. CDR3 DNA: TGCAGTGCTAGAGTAGGAGCTAACTATGGCTACTCCTTC. Its translation is CSARVGANYGYSF.

V gene TRBV18 combines with J gene TRBJ1-2; D is perhaps TRBD1 (6 bases). Trimming stripped 5 bases from V and 4 bases from J, with 17 bases between. CDR1 and CDR2 from the germline V gene are KGHSH and LQKENI. The CDR3 runs 15 residues. CDR3 residues: CASSGQQGSIYGYTF. The CDR3, as DNA: TGTGCCAGCTCAGGTCAACAGGGATCCATCTATGGCTACACCTTC.

This clonotype was counted between two and nine times. The chain combines TRBV12-5 with TRBJ1-2; D may be TRBD1 (6 bases). V gave up 3 bases and J gave up 4 bases, with 9 bases separating them. The germline V gene encodes CDR1 LGHNT and CDR2 FRNRAP. The CDR3 is 13 residues long. CDR3 loop: CASGFGGGYGYTF. In nucleotides, the CDR3 is TGTGCTAGTGGTTTCGGGGGCGGCTATGGCTACACCTTC.